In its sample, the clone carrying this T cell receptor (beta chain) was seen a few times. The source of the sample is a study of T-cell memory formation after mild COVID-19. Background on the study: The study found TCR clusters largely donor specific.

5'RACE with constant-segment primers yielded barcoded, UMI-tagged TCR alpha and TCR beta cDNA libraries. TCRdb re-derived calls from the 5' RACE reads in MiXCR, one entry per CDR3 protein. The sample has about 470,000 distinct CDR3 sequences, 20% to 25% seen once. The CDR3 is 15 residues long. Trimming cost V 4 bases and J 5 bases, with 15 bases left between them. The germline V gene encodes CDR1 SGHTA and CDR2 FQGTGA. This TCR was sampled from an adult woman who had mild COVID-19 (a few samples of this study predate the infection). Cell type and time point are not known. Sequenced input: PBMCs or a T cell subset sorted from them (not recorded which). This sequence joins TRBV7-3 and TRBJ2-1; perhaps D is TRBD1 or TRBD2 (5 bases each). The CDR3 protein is CASSSHRGLDNEQFF. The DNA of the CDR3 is TGTGCCAGCAGCTCCCACCGGGGCTTAGACAATGAGCAGTTCTTC.